This T cell receptor (beta chain) derives from a study of Ad26.COV2.S vaccination and SARS-CoV-2 variants. Profiled with immunoSEQ multiplex PCR; TCRdb holds only in-frame clones, not every one. The sample lists approximately 340,000 clones; roughly 84% were seen once. As for treatment: roughly 20 received Ad26.COV2.S at low or high dose, single or two shots; about 5 received placebo; per-sample allocation not given. The investigators took samples on day 63 after the first vaccine or placebo injection. Unmatched junction bases numbered 6, after V lost 7 bases and J lost 0 bases. The CDR3 has 14 residues. Germline V gene data show CDR1 as SNHLY and CDR2 as FYNNEI.

The chain recombines TRBV2 with TRBJ2-7; 7 positions match TRBD2. This clonotype was obtained from a person between 18 and 60 years old who received the Ad26.COV2.S COVID-19 vaccine or a placebo. Source: peripheral blood, taken in a trial of Ad26.COV2.S vaccine versus placebo. Written as DNA, the CDR3 is TGTGCCAGCATCGCGGGAGTAACCTCCTACGAGCAGTACTTC. It translates to CASIAGVTSYEQYF.